Sequencing of this T cell receptor beta chain was carried out in a study of Ad26.COV2.S vaccination and SARS-CoV-2 variants. The overall study: The vaccine Ad26.COV2.S was put into the muscle once, or twice with 56 days between. General study findings and limits: People who got the vaccine or the placebo had similar non-spike TCR breadth.

Treatment meaning: some 20 received Ad26.COV2.S at low or high dose, single or two shots; roughly five received placebo; per-sample allocation not given. Following the first vaccine or placebo injection, samples were taken on day 63. A remark on this clone: Antigen: not known.

The CDR3 totals 12 residues. From germline, CDR1 is SQVTM and CDR2 ANQGSEA. Trimming cost V 7 bases and J 1 base, with 7 bases left between them. Libraries were prepared by immunoSEQ multiplex PCR; TCRdb keeps only in-frame clonotypes and omits some of them. This table holds some 480,000 clones, roughly nine tenths found once. The J gene is TRBJ1-4, the V gene TRBV29-1; D is uncertain. Source: peripheral blood, taken in a trial of Ad26.COV2.S vaccine versus placebo. The sequence came from a person between 18 and 60 years old who received the Ad26.COV2.S COVID-19 vaccine or a placebo. The CDR3 loop reads CSASLTNEKLFF. In DNA, the CDR3 is TGCAGCGCTAGTCTAACTAATGAAAAACTGTTTTTT.